Below, one TCR beta chain is given with its context. What it binds is unknown. The junction does not match germline at one end; this may be a read error. The TCR beta CDR3 regions underwent amplification using RNA transcripts as the source. When the TCR CDR3 underwent first-round RT-PCR, the HTBI primer set was used. TCRdb itself ran the multiplex PCR reads through MiXCR, one entry per CDR3 protein. The repertoire holds around 700,000 distinct CDR3 sequences, with around 19% as singletons. The CDR3 is 14 residues long. The entry originates in a study of T cells in Graves' hyperthyroidism and ophthalmopathy. Study-wide results and caveats: The model made its ophthalmopathy prediction, and onset followed a median 6.5 months later.

The rearrangement links TRBV12-3 or TRBV12-4 to TRBJ1-5, with TRBD1 identical over 8 bases. The source of this sequence is a woman between 50 and 59 years old with Graves' hyperthyroidism that later progressed to Graves' ophthalmopathy. The sample comprised blood. The CDR3 reads CVSSLATGDQPQHF. CDR3 nucleotides: TGTGTCAGCAGTTTAGCGACAGGGGACCAGCCCCAGCATTTT.